Reported below is one T cell receptor beta chain. These data belong to a study of blood T cell repertoires in COVID-19. Background on the study: T cells, B-cell-depleted T cells, or PBMCs provided the cDNA or gDNA that served as material.

Germline CDR1 SGHTS, CDR2 YDEGEE. V lost 4 bases to trimming and J lost 7 bases, with 12 bases between them. The CDR3 contains 14 residues. Sequencing was performed with immunoSEQ multiplex PCR; in TCRdb, only in-frame clones are kept and a portion is missing. The table includes more than 300,000 clones, 80% to 90% detected once. The sequencing input was PBMCs or T cells enriched from blood (not recorded which). V is TRBV5-8 and J is TRBJ1-6; D might be TRBD1 (6 bases). The clonotype originates from a woman younger than 35 who had recovered from COVID-19. For the CDR3, the DNA is TGTGCCAGCAGCATACAGGGTGGGAATTCACCCCTCCACTTT. This encodes CASSIQGGNSPLHF.